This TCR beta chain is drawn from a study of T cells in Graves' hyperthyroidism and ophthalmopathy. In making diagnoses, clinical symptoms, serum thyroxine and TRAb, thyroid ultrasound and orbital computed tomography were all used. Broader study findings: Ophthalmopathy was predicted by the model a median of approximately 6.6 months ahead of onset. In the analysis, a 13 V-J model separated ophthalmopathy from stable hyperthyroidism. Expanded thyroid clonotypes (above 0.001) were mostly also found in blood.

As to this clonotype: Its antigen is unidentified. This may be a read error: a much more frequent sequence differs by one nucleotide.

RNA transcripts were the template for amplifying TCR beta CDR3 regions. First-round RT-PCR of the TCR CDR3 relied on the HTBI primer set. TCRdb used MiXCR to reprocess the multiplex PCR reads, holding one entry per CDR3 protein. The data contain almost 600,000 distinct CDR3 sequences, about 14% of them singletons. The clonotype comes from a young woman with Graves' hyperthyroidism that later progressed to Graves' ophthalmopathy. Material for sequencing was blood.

The CDR3 loop reads CASSAPMKTEAFF. CDR3 nucleotide sequence: TGTGCCAGCAGTGCACCCATGAAAACTGAAGCTTTCTTT. The chain carries TRBV27 and TRBJ1-1, with unresolved D. The CDR3 is made up of 13 amino acids. Germline CDR1 MNHEY, CDR2 SMNVEV (reference sequence).